This T cell receptor (beta chain) originates from a study of T-cell reconstitution after alpha-beta-depleted transplantation in children. On this clonotype: Its matching antigen is unknown.

V lost 4 bases to trimming and J lost 0 bases; unmatched junction nucleotides: 4. This CDR3 region has 17 residues. Per germline, CDR1 MGHRA and CDR2 YSYEKL. Unique molecular identifiers were used to barcode this TCRbeta library. TCRdb re-called the PCR reads with MiXCR, one entry per CDR3 protein. The table lists roughly 790,000 distinct CDR3 sequences, 15% to 20% of them singletons. General observations from the study: Most T-cell counts and diversity one year after the transplant came from T cells that were newly produced. At day 60, the high TCRbeta diversity found in some patients originated from recipient T cells and thymic progenitors that had survived. As was reported, about two months after transplant, alpha-beta T cells came from several hundred expanded graft clones.

The TCR comes from a male patient between 5 and 17 years old who had a stem cell transplant for acute lymphoblastic leukemia, so the T cells may come from the graft donor. The chain has TRBV4-1 and TRBJ2-7, with TRBD2 matching 15 bases. The sequenced sample was PBMCs, mostly from graft donor cells, obtained 360 days after TCRalphabeta/CD19-depleted stem cell transplant. The CDR3 DNA reads as TGCGCCAGCAGCCTCGGGACTAGCGGGAGGCGCTCCTACGAGCAGTACTTC. This translates into CASSLGTSGRRSYEQYF.